Below, one T cell receptor beta chain is given with its context. Its antigen is unidentified. The CDR3 covers 18 residues. Germline CDR1 and CDR2: ENHRY and SYGVKD. These data are taken from a study of monozygotic twins with inflammatory bowel disease. Study-wide findings and caveats: IBD patients showed reduced TCRbeta diversity (inverse Simpson) versus healthy co-twins.

From 3,500 to 4,000 ng of total RNA, each TCR library was prepared. cDNA for each sample came from eight separate reactions. Molecular identifiers with 6-nucleotide sample barcodes were added during cDNA synthesis via template switching. TCRdb reprocessed the 5' RACE reads, keeping one entry per CDR3 protein, no DNA. Its clone listing holds 110,000 or so distinct CDR3 sequences. The receptor was derived from a human donor with ulcerative colitis or Crohn's disease, or a healthy co-twin of an affected twin (not recorded which). Sequencing input: blood. The V call is TRBV10-3, the J call TRBJ1-2; the D call of TRBD1 rests on TCRdb alone, since no DNA is present to check it. The CDR3 region is CAISPGRGGLSSNYGYTF.